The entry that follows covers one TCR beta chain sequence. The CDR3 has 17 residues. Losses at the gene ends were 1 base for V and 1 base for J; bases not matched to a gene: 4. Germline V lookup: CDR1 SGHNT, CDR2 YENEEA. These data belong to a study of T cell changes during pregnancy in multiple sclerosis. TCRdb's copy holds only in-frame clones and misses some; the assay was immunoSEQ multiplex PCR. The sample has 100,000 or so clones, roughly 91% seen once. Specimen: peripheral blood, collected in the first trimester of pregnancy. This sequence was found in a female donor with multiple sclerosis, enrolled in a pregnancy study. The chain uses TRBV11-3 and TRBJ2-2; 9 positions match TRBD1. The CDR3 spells CASSLGKDRGNTGELFF. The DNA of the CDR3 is TGTGCCAGCAGCTTAGGCAAGGACAGGGGGAACACCGGGGAGCTGTTTTTT.